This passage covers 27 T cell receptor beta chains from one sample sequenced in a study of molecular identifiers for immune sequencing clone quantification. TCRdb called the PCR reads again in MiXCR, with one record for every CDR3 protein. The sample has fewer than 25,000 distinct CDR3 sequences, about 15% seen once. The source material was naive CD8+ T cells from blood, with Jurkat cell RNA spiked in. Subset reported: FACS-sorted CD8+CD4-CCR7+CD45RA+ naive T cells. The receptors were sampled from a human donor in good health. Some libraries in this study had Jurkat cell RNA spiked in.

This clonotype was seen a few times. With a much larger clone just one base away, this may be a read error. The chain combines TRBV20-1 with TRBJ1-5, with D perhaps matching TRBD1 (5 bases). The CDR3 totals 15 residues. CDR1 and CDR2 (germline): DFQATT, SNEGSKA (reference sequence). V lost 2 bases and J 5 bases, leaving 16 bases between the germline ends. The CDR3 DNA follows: TGCAGTGCTAGACACAGGCCACCCTCAGATCAGCCCCAGCATTTT. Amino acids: CSARHRPPSDQPQHF.

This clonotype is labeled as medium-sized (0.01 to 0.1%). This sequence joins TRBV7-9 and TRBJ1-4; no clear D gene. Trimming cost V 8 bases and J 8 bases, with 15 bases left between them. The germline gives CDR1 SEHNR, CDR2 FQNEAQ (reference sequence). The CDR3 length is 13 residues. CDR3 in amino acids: CASRPGSDEKLFF. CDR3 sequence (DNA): TGTGCCAGCCGCCCGGGGTCAGACGAAAAACTGTTTTTT.

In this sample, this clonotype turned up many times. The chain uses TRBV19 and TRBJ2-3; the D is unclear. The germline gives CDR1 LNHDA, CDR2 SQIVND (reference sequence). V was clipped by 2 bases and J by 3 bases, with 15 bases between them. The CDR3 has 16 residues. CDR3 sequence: CASSIQAAGRTDTQYF. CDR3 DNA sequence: TGTGCCAGTAGTATACAGGCGGCAGGCAGAACAGATACGCAGTATTTT.

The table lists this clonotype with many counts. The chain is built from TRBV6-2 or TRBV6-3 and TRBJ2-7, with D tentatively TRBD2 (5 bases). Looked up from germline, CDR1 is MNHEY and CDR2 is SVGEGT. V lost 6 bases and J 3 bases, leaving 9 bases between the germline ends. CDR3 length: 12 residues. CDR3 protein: CASSLDYYEQYF. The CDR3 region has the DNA TGTGCCAGCAGCCTCGACTACTACGAGCAGTACTTC.

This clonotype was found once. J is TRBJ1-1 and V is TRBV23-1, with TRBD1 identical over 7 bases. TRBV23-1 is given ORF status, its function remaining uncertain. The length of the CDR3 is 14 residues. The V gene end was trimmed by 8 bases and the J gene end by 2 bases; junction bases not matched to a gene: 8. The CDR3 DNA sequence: TGCGCCAGCGACCATGGACAGGCAAACACTGAAGCTTTCTTT. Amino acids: CASDHGQANTEAFF.

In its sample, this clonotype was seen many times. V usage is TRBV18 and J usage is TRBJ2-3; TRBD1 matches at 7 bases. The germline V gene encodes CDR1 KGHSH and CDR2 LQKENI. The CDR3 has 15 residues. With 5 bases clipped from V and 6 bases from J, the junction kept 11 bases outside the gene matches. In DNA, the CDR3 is TGTGCCAGCTCAGCCCGGGACAGACTCGTGGATACGCAGTATTTT. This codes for CASSARDRLVDTQYF.

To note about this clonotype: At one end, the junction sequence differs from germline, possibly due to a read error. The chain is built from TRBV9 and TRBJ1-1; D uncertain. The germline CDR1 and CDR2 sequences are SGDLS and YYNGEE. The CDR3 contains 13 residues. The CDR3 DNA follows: TGTGCCGGCAGCCAGTTCGGAGGCACTGAAGCTTTCTTT. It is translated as CAGSQFGGTEAFF.

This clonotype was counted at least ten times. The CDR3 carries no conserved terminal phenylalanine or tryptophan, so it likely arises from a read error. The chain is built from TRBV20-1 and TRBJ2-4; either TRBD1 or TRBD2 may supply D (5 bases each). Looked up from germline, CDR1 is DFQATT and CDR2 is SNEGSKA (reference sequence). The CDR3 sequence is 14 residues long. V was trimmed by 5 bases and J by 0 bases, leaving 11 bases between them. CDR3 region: CSALSGTAKNIQYS. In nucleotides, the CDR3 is TGCAGTGCTTTATCCGGGACAGCCAAAAACATTCAGTACTCC.

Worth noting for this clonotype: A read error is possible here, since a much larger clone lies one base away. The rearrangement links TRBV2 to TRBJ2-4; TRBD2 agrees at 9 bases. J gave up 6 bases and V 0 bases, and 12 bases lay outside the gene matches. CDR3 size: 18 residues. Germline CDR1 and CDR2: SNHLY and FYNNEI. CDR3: CASSEALAGGPNRNIQYF. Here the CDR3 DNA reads TGTGCCAGCAGTGAAGCTTTGGCGGGAGGGCCCAACAGAAACATTCAGTACTTC.

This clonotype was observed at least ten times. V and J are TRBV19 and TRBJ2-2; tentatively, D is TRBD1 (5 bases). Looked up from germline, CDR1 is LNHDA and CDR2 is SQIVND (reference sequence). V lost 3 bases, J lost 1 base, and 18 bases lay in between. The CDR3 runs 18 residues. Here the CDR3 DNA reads TGTGCCAGTAGTATCACGCCTCAGGGTCACGTGAACACCGGGGAGCTGTTTTTT. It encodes CASSITPQGHVNTGELFF.

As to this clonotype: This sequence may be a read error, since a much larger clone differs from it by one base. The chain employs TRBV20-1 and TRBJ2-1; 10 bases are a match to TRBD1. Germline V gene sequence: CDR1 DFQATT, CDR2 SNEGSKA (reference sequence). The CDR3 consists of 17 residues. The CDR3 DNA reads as TGCAGTGCTAGAGCCCCGGGACAGGGGACTGTCTACAATGAGCAGTCCTTC. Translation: CSARAPGQGTVYNEQSF.

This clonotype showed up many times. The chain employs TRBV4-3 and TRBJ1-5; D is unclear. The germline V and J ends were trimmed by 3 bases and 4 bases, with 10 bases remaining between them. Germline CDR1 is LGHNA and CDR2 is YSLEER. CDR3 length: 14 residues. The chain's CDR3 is CASSHPPRNQPQHF. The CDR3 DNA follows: TGCGCCAGCAGCCACCCCCCAAGGAATCAGCCCCAGCATTTT.

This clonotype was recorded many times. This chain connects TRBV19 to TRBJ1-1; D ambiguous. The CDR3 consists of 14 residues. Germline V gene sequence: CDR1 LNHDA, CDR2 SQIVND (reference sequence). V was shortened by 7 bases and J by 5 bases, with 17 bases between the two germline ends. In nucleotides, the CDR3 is TGTGCCAGTACTAGAGACGGTGACGGAACTGAAGCTTTCTTT. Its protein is CASTRDGDGTEAFF.

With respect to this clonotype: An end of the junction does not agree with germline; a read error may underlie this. The DNA of the CDR3 is TGTGCCGGCAGCTTAAACAGCAATCAGCCCCAGCATTTT. It is translated as CAGSLNSNQPQHF. The rearrangement uses TRBV7-2 and TRBJ1-5; D call uncertain. The CDR3 totals 13 residues. Germline V lookup: CDR1 SGHTA, CDR2 FQGNSA.

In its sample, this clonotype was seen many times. In nucleotides, the CDR3 is TGTGCCAGCAGCTTAGGCACCTCTGGGGCCAACGTCCTGACTTTC. Translating it yields CASSLGTSGANVLTF. The chain recombines TRBV7-9 with TRBJ2-6; unclear D gene. V was shortened by 1 base and J by 0 bases, with 4 bases between the two germline ends. The V gene's germline CDR1 is SEHNR and CDR2 FQNEAQ (reference sequence). The CDR3 extends over 15 amino acids.

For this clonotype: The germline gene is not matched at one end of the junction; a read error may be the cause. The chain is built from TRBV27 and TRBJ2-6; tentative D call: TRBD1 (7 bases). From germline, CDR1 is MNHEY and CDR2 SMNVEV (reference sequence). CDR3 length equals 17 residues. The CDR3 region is CASRFQGGFSGAIVLTF. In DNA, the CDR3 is TGTGCCAGCCGTTTTCAGGGGGGTTTCTCTGGGGCCATCGTCCTGACTTTC.

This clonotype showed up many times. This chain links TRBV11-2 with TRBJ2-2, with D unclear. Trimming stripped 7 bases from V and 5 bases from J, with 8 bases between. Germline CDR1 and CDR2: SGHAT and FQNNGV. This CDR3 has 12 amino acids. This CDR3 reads CASTQFTGELFF. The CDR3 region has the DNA TGTGCCAGCACCCAATTTACCGGGGAGCTGTTTTTT.

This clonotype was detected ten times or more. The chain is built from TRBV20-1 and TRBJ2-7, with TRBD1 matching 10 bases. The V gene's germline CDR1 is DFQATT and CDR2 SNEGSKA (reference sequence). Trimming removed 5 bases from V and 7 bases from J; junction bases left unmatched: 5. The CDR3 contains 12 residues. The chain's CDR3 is CSAGGTGEEQYF. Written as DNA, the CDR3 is TGCAGTGCTGGGGGGACAGGGGAGGAGCAGTACTTC.

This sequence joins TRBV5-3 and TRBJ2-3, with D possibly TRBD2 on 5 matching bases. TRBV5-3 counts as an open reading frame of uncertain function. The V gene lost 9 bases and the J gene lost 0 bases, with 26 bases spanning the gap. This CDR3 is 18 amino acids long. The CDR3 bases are TGTGCCACAAATAGGCTAGCTACGCGTAGGACTAGCACAGATACGCAGTATTTT. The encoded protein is CATNRLATRRTSTDTQYF.

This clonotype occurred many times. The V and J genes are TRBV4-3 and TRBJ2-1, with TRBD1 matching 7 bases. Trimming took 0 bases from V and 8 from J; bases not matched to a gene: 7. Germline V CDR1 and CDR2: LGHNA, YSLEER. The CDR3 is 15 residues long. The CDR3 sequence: CASSQDLTGVDEQFF. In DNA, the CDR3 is TGCGCCAGCAGCCAAGATCTAACAGGGGTTGATGAGCAGTTCTTC.

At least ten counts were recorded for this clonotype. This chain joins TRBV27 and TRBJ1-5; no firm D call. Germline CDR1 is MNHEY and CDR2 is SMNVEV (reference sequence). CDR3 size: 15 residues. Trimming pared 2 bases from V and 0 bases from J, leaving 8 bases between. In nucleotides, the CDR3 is TGTGCCAGCAGTTTAATGGGAAATAGCAATCAGCCCCAGCATTTT. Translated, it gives CASSLMGNSNQPQHF.

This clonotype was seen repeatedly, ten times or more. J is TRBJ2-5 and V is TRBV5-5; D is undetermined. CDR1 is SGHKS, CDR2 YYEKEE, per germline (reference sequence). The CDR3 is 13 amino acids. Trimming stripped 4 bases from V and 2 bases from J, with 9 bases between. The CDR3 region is CASSPQPQETQYF. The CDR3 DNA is TGTGCCAGCAGCCCCCAGCCACAAGAGACCCAGTACTTC.

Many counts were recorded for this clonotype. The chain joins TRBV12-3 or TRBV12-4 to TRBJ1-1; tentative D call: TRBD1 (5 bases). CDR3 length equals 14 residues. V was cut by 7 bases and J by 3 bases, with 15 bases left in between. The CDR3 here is CASNRRGEDTEAFF. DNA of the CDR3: TGTGCCAGCAACCGGCGGGGGGAGGACACTGAAGCTTTCTTT.

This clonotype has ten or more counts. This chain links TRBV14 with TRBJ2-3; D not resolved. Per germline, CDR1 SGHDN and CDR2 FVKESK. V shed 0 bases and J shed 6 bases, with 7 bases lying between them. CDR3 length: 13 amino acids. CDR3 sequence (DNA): TGTGCCAGCAGCCAAGAAGATTGGGATACGCAGTATTTT. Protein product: CASSQEDWDTQYF.

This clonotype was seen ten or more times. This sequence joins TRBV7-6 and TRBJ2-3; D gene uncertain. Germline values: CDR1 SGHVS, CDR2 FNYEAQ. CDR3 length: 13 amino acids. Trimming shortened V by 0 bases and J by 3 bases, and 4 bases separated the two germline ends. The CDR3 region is CASSLAETDTQYF. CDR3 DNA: TGTGCCAGCAGCTTAGCGGAAACAGATACGCAGTATTTT.

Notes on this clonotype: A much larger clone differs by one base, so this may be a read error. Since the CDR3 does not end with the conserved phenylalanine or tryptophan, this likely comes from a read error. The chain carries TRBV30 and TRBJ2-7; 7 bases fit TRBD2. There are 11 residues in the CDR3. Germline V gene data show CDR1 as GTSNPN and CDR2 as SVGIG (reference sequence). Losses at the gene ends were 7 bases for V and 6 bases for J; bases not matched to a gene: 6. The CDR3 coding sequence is TGTGCCTCGAACGGGGGGTCCGAGCAGTACTCC. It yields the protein CASNGGSEQYS.

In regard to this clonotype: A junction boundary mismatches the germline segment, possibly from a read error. The CDR3 loop reads CSVEEGYSNRPQHF. CDR3 in DNA: TGCAGCGTTGAAGAGGGGTATAGCAATCGGCCCCAGCATTTT. The genes are TRBV29-1 and TRBJ1-5; D not certain. Looked up from germline, CDR1 is SQVTM and CDR2 is ANQGSEA. CDR3 size: 14 residues.